This T cell receptor (beta chain) was sequenced in a study of T cell changes during pregnancy in multiple sclerosis (dated by TCRdb to between 2018 and 2021). About the investigation overall: The study looked at changes in the T cell repertoire across pregnancy in women with multiple sclerosis.

V is cut by 2 bases and J by 5 bases, and the space between the germline ends is 10 bases. From its cysteine to its phenylalanine, the CDR3 spans 14 amino acids. Only the CDR3 part of the read is kept: 42 bases, read in frame from the first base. The CDR1 and CDR2 encoded by the germline V gene are SGHTA and FQGTGA. Library creation used the immunoSEQ multiplex PCR assay. The immuneACCESS repertoire file appears here via TCRdb, limited to in-frame rearrangements. These files lack a portion of the clones; in checked studies, under half of the deficit traces to unresolved V genes, and the cause of the others is not known. Within this sample are roughly 43,000 clones, with about 92% of them counted one time only. The ten largest clones represent 0.61% of the sample. Points on this clone: This receptor's antigen is unknown. No much larger clonotype is one base removed from it; base qualities were not supplied.

Sequencing was performed on CD4+ T cells from peripheral blood mononuclear cells, taken in the third trimester of pregnancy. The clonotype originates from a female donor with multiple sclerosis, enrolled in a pregnancy study. The rearranged segments are TRBV7-3 and TRBJ2-1, with the D gene uncertain. The nucleotides are TGTGCCAGCAGCTTATTGGGCCCTAACAATGAGCAGTTCTTC. Its amino acids are CASSLLGPNNEQFF.